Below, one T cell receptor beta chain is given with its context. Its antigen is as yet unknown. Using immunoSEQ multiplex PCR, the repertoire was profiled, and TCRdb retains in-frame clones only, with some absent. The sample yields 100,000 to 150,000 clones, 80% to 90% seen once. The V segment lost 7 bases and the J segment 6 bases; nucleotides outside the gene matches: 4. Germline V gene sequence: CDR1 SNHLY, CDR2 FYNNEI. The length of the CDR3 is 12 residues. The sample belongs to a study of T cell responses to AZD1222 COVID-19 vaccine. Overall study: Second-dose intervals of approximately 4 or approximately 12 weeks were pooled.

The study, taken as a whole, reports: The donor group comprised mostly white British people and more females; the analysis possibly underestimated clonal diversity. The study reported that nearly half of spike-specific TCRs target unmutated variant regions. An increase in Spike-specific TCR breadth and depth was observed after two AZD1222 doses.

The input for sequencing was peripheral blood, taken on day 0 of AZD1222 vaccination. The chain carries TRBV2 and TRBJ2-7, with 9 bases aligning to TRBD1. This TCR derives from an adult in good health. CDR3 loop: CASTTGGGEQYF. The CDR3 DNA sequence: TGTGCCAGCACAACAGGGGGCGGCGAGCAGTACTTC.